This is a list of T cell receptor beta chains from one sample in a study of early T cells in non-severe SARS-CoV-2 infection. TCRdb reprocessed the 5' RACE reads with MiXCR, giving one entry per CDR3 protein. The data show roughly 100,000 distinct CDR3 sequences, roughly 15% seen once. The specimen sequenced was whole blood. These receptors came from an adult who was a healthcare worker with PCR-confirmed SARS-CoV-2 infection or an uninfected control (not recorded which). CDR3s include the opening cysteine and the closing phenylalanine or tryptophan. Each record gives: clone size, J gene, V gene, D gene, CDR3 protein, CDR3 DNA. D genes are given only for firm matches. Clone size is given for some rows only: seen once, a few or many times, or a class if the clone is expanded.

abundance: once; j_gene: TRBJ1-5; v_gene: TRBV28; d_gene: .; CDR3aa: CASRKGGSNQPQHF; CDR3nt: TGTGCCAGCAGGAAGGGCGGGAGCAATCAGCCCCAGCATTTT
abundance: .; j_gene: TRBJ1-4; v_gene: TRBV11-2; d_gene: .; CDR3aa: CASSSHNEKLFF; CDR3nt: TGTGCCAGCAGTTCCCATAATGAAAAACTGTTTTTT
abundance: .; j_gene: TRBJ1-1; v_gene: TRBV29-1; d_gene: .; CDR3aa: CSVDRSNTEAFF; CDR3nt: TGCAGCGTTGATAGGAGTAACACTGAAGCTTTCTTT
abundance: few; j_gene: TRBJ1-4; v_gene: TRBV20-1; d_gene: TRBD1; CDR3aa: CSGQGGNEKLFF; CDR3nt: TGCAGTGGACAGGGAGGAAATGAAAAACTGTTTTTT
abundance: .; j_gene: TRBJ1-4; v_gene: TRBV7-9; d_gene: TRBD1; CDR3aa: CASSPTGGNEKLFF; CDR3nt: TGTGCCAGCAGCCCGACAGGGGGCAATGAAAAACTGTTTTTT
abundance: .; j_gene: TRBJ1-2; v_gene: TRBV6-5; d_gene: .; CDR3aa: CASSYSKPVNYGYTF; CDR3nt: TGTGCCAGCAGTTACTCGAAACCGGTTAACTATGGCTACACCTTC
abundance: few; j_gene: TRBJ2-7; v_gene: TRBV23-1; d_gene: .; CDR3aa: CASSQYYCGLYEQYF; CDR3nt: TGCGCCAGCAGTCAATATTATTGTGGGCTCTACGAGCAGTACTTC
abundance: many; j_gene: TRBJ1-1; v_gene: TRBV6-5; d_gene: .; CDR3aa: CASRNRRNTEAFF; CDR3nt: TGTGCCAGCAGGAACCGGAGGAACACTGAAGCTTTCTTT
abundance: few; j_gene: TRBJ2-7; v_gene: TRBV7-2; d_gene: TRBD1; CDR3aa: CASSWPDRAWDEQYF; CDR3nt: TGTGCCAGCAGTTGGCCAGACAGGGCTTGGGACGAGCAGTACTTC
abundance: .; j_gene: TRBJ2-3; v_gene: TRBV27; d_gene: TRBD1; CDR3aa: CASSLFGRGLSMAPDTQYF; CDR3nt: TGTGCCAGCAGTTTATTTGGCAGGGGGCTTTCTATGGCGCCAGATACGCAGTATTTT